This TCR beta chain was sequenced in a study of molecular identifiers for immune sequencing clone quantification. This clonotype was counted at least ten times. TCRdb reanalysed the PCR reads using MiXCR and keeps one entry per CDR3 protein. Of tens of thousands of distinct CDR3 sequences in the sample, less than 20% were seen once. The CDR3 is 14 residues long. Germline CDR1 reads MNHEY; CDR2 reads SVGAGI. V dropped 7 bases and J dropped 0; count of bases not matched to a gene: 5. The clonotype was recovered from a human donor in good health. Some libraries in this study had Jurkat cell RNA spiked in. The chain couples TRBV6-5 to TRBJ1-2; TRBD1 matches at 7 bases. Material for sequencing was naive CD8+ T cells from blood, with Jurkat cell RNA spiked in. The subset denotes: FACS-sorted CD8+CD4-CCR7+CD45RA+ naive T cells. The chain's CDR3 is CASTHRGTNYGYTF. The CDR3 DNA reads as TGTGCCAGCACCCACAGGGGAACTAACTATGGCTACACCTTC.